This TCR beta chain appears in the sequencing data of a study of blood T cell repertoires in COVID-19. Turning to the study itself: Sites in the United States, Italy and Spain provided acute and convalescent COVID-19 samples. PBMCs, B-cell-depleted T cells, or T cells provided the cDNA or gDNA that made up the material.

In the original workflow: Scientists estimated how many nucleated cells there were by amplifying reference gene primers. TCRdb keeps only in-frame clones here, not all; method: immunoSEQ multiplex PCR. That table is the source of V, J and clone size, and D and trimming were worked out from the DNA. The table includes tens of thousands of clones, about 74% detected once. Trimming left V 4 bases short and J 4 bases short, with 13 bases between. CDR1 and CDR2 from the germline V gene are MDHEN and SYDVKM. This CDR3 has 15 amino acids. V gene TRBV28 combines with J gene TRBJ2-2; a possible D gene is TRBD1 (5 bases). The sequence derives from a human donor in a cohort sampled during active COVID-19. Input material: peripheral blood. For the CDR3, the DNA is TGTGCCAGCAGTTCTGGGGCTAGGCGCACCGGGGAGCTGTTTTTT. The encoded protein is CASSSGARRTGELFF.